What follows are 23 T cell receptor beta chains derived from one specimen sequenced in a study of T-cell reconstitution after alpha-beta-depleted transplantation in children. Library preparation (for TCRbeta) was performed with unique molecular identifiers. TCRdb re-called the PCR reads with MiXCR, one entry per CDR3 protein. Here the sample spans about 400,000 distinct CDR3 sequences, 13% being singletons. Source: PBMCs, taken from the stem cell graft. These receptors all stem from a human donor who donated a stem cell graft to a child with Fanconi anemia.

This clonotype was counted at least ten times. The CDR3 region is CASSSTTGGSYEQYF. DNA of the CDR3: TGCGCCAGCAGCTCTACGACAGGGGGCTCCTACGAGCAGTACTTC. This chain uses TRBV5-1 with TRBJ2-7, with 9 bases aligning to TRBD1. This CDR3 is 15 amino acids long. Unmatched junction bases numbered 4, after V lost 3 bases and J lost 0 bases. Germline assignment: CDR1 SGHRS and CDR2 YFSETQ.

The table lists this clonotype with many counts. This chain links TRBV7-2 with TRBJ1-4; TRBD1 matches 8 bases. The CDR3 runs 16 residues. Germline V lookup: CDR1 SGHTA, CDR2 FQGNSA. V lost 5 bases and J lost 7; bases outside the gene matches: 12. The CDR3 sequence is CASSPNYPGTGEKLFF. The CDR3 coding sequence is TGTGCCAGCAGCCCGAATTACCCCGGGACAGGTGAAAAACTGTTTTTT.

This clonotype showed up many times. This chain connects TRBV5-1 to TRBJ2-7; TRBD1 aligns across 8 bases. The V segment lost 7 bases and the J segment 1 base; nucleotides outside the gene matches: 13. This CDR3 spans 16 amino acids. Germline values: CDR1 SGHRS, CDR2 YFSETQ. CDR3: CASAFSPDRVSYEQYF. The CDR3 DNA is TGCGCCAGCGCTTTCAGCCCGGACAGGGTGTCCTACGAGCAGTACTTC.

This clonotype occurred many times. J is TRBJ2-1 and V is TRBV15; 10 bases fit TRBD1. V shed 5 bases and J 5 bases; nucleotides not matched to a gene: 3. Germline CDR1 LNHNV, CDR2 YYDKDF (reference sequence). CDR3 length equals 14 residues. As DNA, the CDR3 is TGTGCCACCAGCCGGGACAGGGGCAACAATGAGCAGTTCTTC. Amino acids: CATSRDRGNNEQFF.

This clonotype has more than one count but fewer than ten. This chain connects TRBV29-1 to TRBJ2-2, with D possibly being TRBD1 (6 bases). The V end lost 5 bases, the J end lost 1 base, and 14 bases lay between the germline ends. CDR3 length equals 15 residues. Germline V gives CDR1 SQVTM, CDR2 ANQGSEA. The CDR3 sequence is CSVLGARGNTGELFF. In nucleotides, the CDR3 is TGCAGCGTTCTGGGGGCGCGAGGGAACACCGGGGAGCTGTTTTTT.

This chain uses TRBV7-2 with TRBJ1-1; D is unclear. The germline V gene has CDR1 SGHTA and CDR2 FQGNSA. CDR3 length equals 13 residues. Trimming pared 1 base from V and 5 bases from J, leaving 8 bases between. The CDR3 loop reads CASSLVAGTEAFF. The CDR3 DNA follows: TGTGCCAGCAGCTTAGTAGCTGGGACTGAAGCTTTCTTT.

The V call is TRBV29-1, the J call TRBJ2-7, with TRBD2 identical over 7 bases. The trim removed 6 bases at V and 0 bases at J, leaving 5 bases unmatched. This CDR3 spans 13 amino acids. CDR1 and CDR2 (germline): SQVTM, ANQGSEA. The CDR3 region has the DNA TGCAGCGTATCCGGGACTAACTCCTACGAGCAGTACTTC. This encodes CSVSGTNSYEQYF.

This clonotype was observed a few times. This rearrangement joins TRBV3-1 to TRBJ1-2; TRBD1 agrees at 7 bases. The germline gives CDR1 LGHDT, CDR2 YNNKEL (reference sequence). The CDR3 covers 15 residues. The ends lost 0 bases at V and 3 bases at J; junction bases unmatched: 4. The CDR3 nucleotides read TGTGCCAGCAGCCAAGACGGGACAGTCCACTATGGCTACACCTTC. Translation gives CASSQDGTVHYGYTF.

The chain employs TRBV20-1 and TRBJ1-5; D remains unclear. This CDR3 comprises 13 residues. V lost 4 bases and J lost 11, with 18 bases in between. Per germline, CDR1 DFQATT and CDR2 SNEGSKA (reference sequence). CDR3 nucleotide sequence: TGCAGTGCTACTCCCGACCCGACCGCCACCCAGCATTTT. It codes for CSATPDPTATQHF.

V usage is TRBV20-1 and J usage is TRBJ2-5; the D is unclear. Germline CDR1 is DFQATT and CDR2 is SNEGSKA (reference sequence). Trimming removed 4 bases from V and 1 base from J, with 4 bases in between. The CDR3 extends over 11 amino acids. The CDR3 nucleotides are TGCAGTGCTACTATCCAAGAGACCCAGTACTTC. The encoded protein is CSATIQETQYF.

The chain uses TRBV11-2 and TRBJ1-1, with 11 bases aligning to TRBD1. Germline trimming cut 1 base from V and 3 bases from J; bases unmatched to any gene: 4. Germline-derived CDR1 and CDR2 are SGHAT and FQNNGV. The CDR3 spans 16 residues. As DNA, the CDR3 is TGTGCCAGCAGCTTAGTGGACAGGGGGCGCGACACTGAAGCTTTCTTT. It encodes CASSLVDRGRDTEAFF.

For this clonotype: A much more abundant neighbour one base away suggests this may be a read error. The CDR3 carries no conserved terminal phenylalanine or tryptophan, so it likely arises from a read error. This chain connects TRBV29-1 to TRBJ1-5; D not resolved. The CDR3 runs 13 residues. V gave up 1 base and J gave up 7 bases, with 11 bases separating them. CDR1 is SQVTM and CDR2 is ANQGSEA in the germline V gene. The CDR3 region is CSVEGGAGQPQHS. The CDR3 nucleotides read TGCAGCGTTGAAGGCGGAGCGGGACAGCCCCAGCATTCT.

On this clonotype: Its ends do not fully match the called genes, so a read error is possible. The genes are TRBV7-7 and TRBJ1-1; TRBD1 agrees at 7 bases. Germline CDR1 reads SSHAT; CDR2 reads FNYEAQ (reference sequence). The CDR3 covers 13 residues. The CDR3 bases are TGTGCTAGCAGTGACAGGGCTTTCACTGAAGCTTTCTTT. It specifies CASSDRAFTEAFF.

The rearrangement uses TRBV7-9 and TRBJ1-6, with 9 bases matching TRBD1. The CDR3 has 16 residues. CDR1 SEHNR and CDR2 FQNEAQ come from the germline V gene (reference sequence). After removal of 4 bases from V and 8 bases from J, the junction contained 9 bases not matched to a gene. The CDR3 DNA follows: TGTGCCAGCAGCTCCTCCGGGACAGGGCGTTATTCACCCCTCCACTTT. Residues: CASSSSGTGRYSPLHF.

The chain links TRBV6-1 to TRBJ1-5; no clear D. Germline assignment: CDR1 MNHNS and CDR2 SASEGT. There are 15 residues in the CDR3. V lost 7 bases, J lost 0 bases, and 13 bases lay in between. The DNA of the CDR3 is TGTGCCAGCACCTGGGGATTAAGTAGCAATCAGCCCCAGCATTTT. Protein product: CASTWGLSSNQPQHF.

The V gene is TRBV24-1, the J gene TRBJ2-5; weak D call: TRBD2 (5 bases). The CDR3 has 15 amino acids. Germline V gene data show CDR1 as KGHDR and CDR2 as SFDVKD. V was trimmed by 3 bases and J by 0 bases, leaving 10 bases between them. The CDR3 DNA reads TGTGCCACCAGTGATATTGAGGGAAACCAAGAGACCCAGTACTTC. As protein: CATSDIEGNQETQYF.

The CDR3 loop is CASSLALGQGADTQYF. The CDR3, as DNA: TGTGCCAGCAGTTTAGCGCTTGGACAGGGGGCTGATACGCAGTATTTT. The chain is built from TRBV12-3 or TRBV12-4 and TRBJ2-3, with 11 positions matching TRBD1. The junction had 5 bases not matched to a gene; V was cut back by 0 bases and J by 6 bases. The CDR3 length is 16 residues.

CDR3 in amino acids: CASMWGGTNEQFF. CDR3 bases: TGTGCCAGCATGTGGGGGGGTACGAATGAGCAGTTCTTC. The chain recombines TRBV2 with TRBJ2-1, with 7 nucleotides matching TRBD2. Losses at the gene ends were 7 bases for V and 7 bases for J; bases not matched to a gene: 7. The CDR3 spans 13 residues. From germline, CDR1 is SNHLY and CDR2 FYNNEI.

This clonotype was detected a few times. This chain links TRBV6-2 or TRBV6-3 with TRBJ1-2; 7 bases match TRBD1. J gave up 4 bases and V 8 bases, and 7 bases lay outside the gene matches. Per the germline V gene, CDR1 is MNHEY and CDR2 is SVGEGT. This CDR3 region has 13 residues. CDR3 residues: CASSMGQPYGYTF. The CDR3 nucleotides read TGTGCCAGCTCCATGGGACAGCCCTATGGCTACACCTTC.

The V gene is TRBV20-1, the J gene TRBJ1-1; 7 nucleotides match TRBD1. There are 15 residues in the CDR3. The V gene end was trimmed by 3 bases and the J gene end by 0 bases; junction bases not matched to a gene: 7. Looked up from germline, CDR1 is DFQATT and CDR2 is SNEGSKA (reference sequence). This chain's CDR3 is CSASPSGQMNTEAFF. The CDR3 region has the DNA TGCAGTGCTAGCCCCTCGGGACAGATGAACACTGAAGCTTTCTTT.

This clonotype occurred many times. The CDR3 loop is CASSPTGSGGEGNIQYF. The CDR3 DNA reads TGCGCCAGCAGCCCGACCGGGAGCGGGGGAGAAGGGAACATTCAGTACTTC. The chain employs TRBV4-3 and TRBJ2-4; 8 bases align to TRBD2. CDR1 and CDR2 (germline): LGHNA, YSLEER. The CDR3 runs to 17 residues. The trim removed 4 bases at V and 7 bases at J, leaving 15 bases unmatched.

This clonotype was observed many times. The chain combines TRBV12-3 or TRBV12-4 with TRBJ2-5; D is tentatively TRBD1 or TRBD2 (5 bases each). The CDR3 is made up of 13 amino acids. With 6 bases removed from V and 4 bases from J, the gap between germline ends came to 12 bases. The CDR3 region has the DNA TGTGCCAGCAGACTCTCTGGGGGAGAGACCCAGTACTTC. Residues: CASRLSGGETQYF.

The J gene is TRBJ2-3, the V gene TRBV30; perhaps TRBD2 as D (6 bases). The V gene's germline CDR1 is GTSNPN and CDR2 SVGIG (reference sequence). This CDR3 has 16 amino acids. Trimming cost V 0 bases and J 0 bases, with 13 bases left between them. The CDR3, as DNA: TGTGCCTGGAGTGTAACCCTGAGCGGGAGCACAGATACGCAGTATTTT. It yields the protein CAWSVTLSGSTDTQYF.